One sample yielded the 5 T cell receptor beta chains listed below, sequenced in a study of cytomegalovirus exposure and HLA in healthy donors. The PCR employed 60 Vbeta primers together with 13 Jbeta primers. TCRdb keeps only in-frame clones here, not all; method: immunoSEQ multiplex PCR. In the table there are under 150,000 clones, around 77% of which are singletons. The sample taken for sequencing was PBMCs. The receptors shown here come from a young woman in good health and CMV-seropositive.

This chain uses TRBV7-2 with TRBJ1-2, with 10 bases that match TRBD1. Germline V lookup: CDR1 SGHTA, CDR2 FQGNSA. With V trimmed by 5 bases and J by 6 bases, 9 bases remained unmatched. This CDR3 has 15 residues. The DNA for the CDR3 is TGTGCCAGCAGCACAAGGACAGGGGGATTGGATGGCTACACCTTC. This translates into CASSTRTGGLDGYTF.

The V and J genes are TRBV27 and TRBJ2-3; 13 bases match TRBD2. The V and J ends lost 6 bases and 3 bases, in that order; junction bases with no gene match: 6. In germline, CDR1 is MNHEY, CDR2 SMNVEV (reference sequence). The CDR3 contains 16 residues. The CDR3 protein is CASSGILAGGTDTQYF. The CDR3 DNA reads TGTGCCAGCAGCGGGATACTAGCGGGAGGGACAGATACGCAGTATTTT.

This clone appeared once. This rearrangement joins TRBV27 to TRBJ2-1, with D possibly matching TRBD2 (6 bases). The V end was cut by 2 bases, the J end by 0 bases, with 8 bases between. Germline assignment: CDR1 MNHEY and CDR2 SMNVEV (reference sequence). CDR3 length: 15 residues. DNA for the CDR3: TGTGCCAGCAGTTTAGCGGGGTACTCCTACAATGAGCAGTTCTTC. Amino acid sequence: CASSLAGYSYNEQFF.

The rearrangement uses TRBV5-1 and TRBJ1-1; a weak D match, TRBD1 (5 bases). Germline V gives CDR1 SGHRS, CDR2 YFSETQ. There are 13 residues in the CDR3. Trimming stripped 0 bases from V and 5 bases from J, with 8 bases between. The DNA for the CDR3 is TGCGCCAGCAGCTTGGAGGGGAGGACTGAAGCTTTCTTT. Protein sequence: CASSLEGRTEAFF.

DNA of the CDR3: TGCGCCAGCAGCCAGAGCGGAGGAAACATTCAGTACTTC. It encodes CASSQSGGNIQYF. The V and J genes are TRBV5-1 and TRBJ2-4; D might be TRBD2 (5 bases). CDR3 size: 13 residues. V shed 4 bases and J shed 6 bases, with 11 bases lying between them. Germline lookup yields CDR1 SGHRS and CDR2 YFSETQ.